Listed below are T cell receptor beta chains from one sample, sequenced in a study of beta chain features in type 1 diabetes. This table comes from immunoSEQ multiplex PCR, and its TCRdb copy is limited to in-frame clones, with some not included. The table has around 150,000 clones, 10% seen once. Sample: central memory CD4+ T cells from blood. These receptors were collected from a man aged 25-45 years with type 1 diabetes. The CDR3 runs from the conserved cysteine through the conserved F or W. A D gene is named only where the DNA matches it firmly. Only some rows state a clone size, as once, few, many or a class for expanded clones.

v_gene	j_gene	len	abundance	d_gene	CDR3nt	CDR3aa
TRBV13	TRBJ2-7	15	few	TRBD2	TGTGCCAGCAGCCTAGCTGGACTAGCGGGACGCGAGCAGTACTTC	CASSLAGLAGREQYF
TRBV27	TRBJ1-1	17	NA	NA	TGTGCCAGCAGTAACCGCCGCTTGTCAGGGTGGAACACTGAAGCTTTCTTT	CASSNRRLSGWNTEAFF
TRBV4-1	TRBJ1-1	14	NA	TRBD1	TGCGCCAGCAGCCGTGGACAGGGGAACACTGAAGCTTTCTTT	CASSRGQGNTEAFF
TRBV7-2	TRBJ2-2	14	NA	NA	TGTGCCAGCAGCTTAGTAGCTTACACCGGGGAGCTGTTTTTT	CASSLVAYTGELFF
TRBV5-1	TRBJ1-4	16	few	NA	TGCGCCAGCAGCTTGGCCCCGACAGCAACTAATGAAAAACTGTTTTTT	CASSLAPTATNEKLFF
TRBV2	TRBJ1-2	17	few	TRBD1	TGTGCCAGCACCTCCCTCGGGACAGCAAGGGCAGGAGTAGGCTACACCTTC	CASTSLGTARAGVGYTF
TRBV27	TRBJ2-7	15	NA	NA	TGTGCCAGCAGTTTGCGAGAAACCTCGTCCTACGAGCAGTACTTC	CASSLRETSSYEQYF
TRBV9	TRBJ2-3	14	few	TRBD2	TGTGCCAGCGCGGGGCTAGCGGGAGAACATACGCAGTATTTT	CASAGLAGEHTQYF
TRBV5-4	TRBJ2-1	15	few	TRBD2	TGTGCCAGCAGCCCGGGACTAGCGGGGGACAATGAGCAGTTCTTC	CASSPGLAGDNEQFF
TRBV27	TRBJ1-2	13	few	TRBD1	TGTGCCAGCAGCCCTCGGACAGGGCGTGGCTACACCTTC	CASSPRTGRGYTF
TRBV6-1	TRBJ2-3	13	few	NA	TGTGCCAGCATATTGACAGGCACAGATACGCAGTATTTT	CASILTGTDTQYF
TRBV28	TRBJ1-3	15	NA	NA	TGTGCCAGCACCAACGGACAGTTGGGCGGAAACACCATATATTTT	CASTNGQLGGNTIYF
TRBV2	TRBJ1-5	15	few	TRBD1	TGTGCCAGCAACAACCCACAGGGGAGGAATCAGCCCCAGCATTTT	CASNNPQGRNQPQHF
TRBV7-2	TRBJ2-1	13	NA	NA	TGTGCCAGCAGTTTGAGTGGCCTAGGTGAGCAGTTCTTC	CASSLSGLGEQFF
TRBV6-5	TRBJ2-5	15	NA	NA	TGTGCCAGCGGAACCCTACTAGGACAGTCCGGGACCCAGTACTTC	CASGTLLGQSGTQYF
TRBV5-1	TRBJ1-2	14	NA	TRBD1	TGCGCCAGCAGCTTGGGCGACAGGGAGTATGGCTACACCTTC	CASSLGDREYGYTF
TRBV19	TRBJ1-2	14	few	TRBD1	TGTGCCAGTAGGGGCAAGGACAGGGGTTTTGGCTACACCTTC	CASRGKDRGFGYTF
TRBV11-1	TRBJ2-3	13	NA	TRBD2	TGTGCCAGCCGCCCGGGAGGGGCAGATACGCAGTATTTT	CASRPGGADTQYF
TRBV2	TRBJ1-5	14	few	TRBD1	TGTGCCAGCAGAGCAGGGGGGAGCAATCAGCCCCAGCATTTT	CASRAGGSNQPQHF
TRBV30	TRBJ2-6	13	few	TRBD1	TGTGCTGGGACAGACTCTGGGGCCAACGTCCTGACTTTC	CAGTDSGANVLTF
TRBV2	TRBJ1-1	13	NA	NA	TGTGCCAGCAGTGTTCAGATGAACACTGAAGCTTTCTTT	CASSVQMNTEAFF
TRBV28	TRBJ2-5	13	few	NA	TGTGCCAGCAGTTTGGGCCTAGCAGAGACCCAGTACTTC	CASSLGLAETQYF
TRBV19	TRBJ2-5	15	NA	NA	TGTGCCAGTAGTATCGCCAACAGCTTCCTGGAGACCCAGTACTTC	CASSIANSFLETQYF
TRBV28	TRBJ1-1	15	few	TRBD1	TGTGCCAGCAGGCGAAACCACAGGGGGAACACTGAAGCTTTCTTT	CASRRNHRGNTEAFF
TRBV19	TRBJ2-7	14	NA	TRBD2	TGTGCCAGTACGGGGCGGGAGGGCCTGGACGAGCAGTACTTC	CASTGREGLDEQYF
TRBV7-9	TRBJ2-1	17	NA	NA	TGTGCCAGCAGCTTGGACATATATTCGGGGGTCTACAATGAGCAGTTCTTC	CASSLDIYSGVYNEQFF
TRBV5-1	TRBJ2-7	17	NA	TRBD1	TGCGCCAGCAGCTTGCGTGCAGGGGGCTTTCCAGGTGACGAGCAGTACTTC	CASSLRAGGFPGDEQYF
TRBV19	TRBJ1-5	13	few	NA	TGTGCCAGTAGTCCCGGGGTCCAACAGCCCCAGCATTTT	CASSPGVQQPQHF
TRBV28	TRBJ2-5	13	few	NA	TGTGCCAGCAGTACTAGTTCTCAAGAGACCCAGTACTTC	CASSTSSQETQYF
TRBV4-3	TRBJ2-6	16	few	NA	TGCGCCAGCAGCCAAGGTGTTAGCTCTGGGGCCAACGTCCTGACTTTC	CASSQGVSSGANVLTF
TRBV9	TRBJ2-1	15	few	NA	TGTGCCAGCAGCCCCGCCCCGAGCTCCTACAATGAGCAGTTCTTC	CASSPAPSSYNEQFF
TRBV2	TRBJ2-1	13	NA	TRBD1	TGTGCCAGCAGTGAGGACAGGGGTGATGAGCAGTTCTTC	CASSEDRGDEQFF
TRBV6-6	TRBJ2-1	16	NA	TRBD2	TGTGCCAGCAGTTACGGGCTAGCGGGGTCCTACAATGAGCAGTTCTTC	CASSYGLAGSYNEQFF
TRBV30	TRBJ1-2	13	NA	NA	TGTGCCTGGAGTGTAAGGGGGGGCTTTGGCTACACCTTC	CAWSVRGGFGYTF
TRBV28	TRBJ1-1	11	few	NA	TGTGCCAGCAGTCAAACCTACGAGGCTTTCTTT	CASSQTYEAFF
TRBV28	TRBJ2-2	14	NA	TRBD2	TGTGCCGTACCGGGACTAGCGGGCACCGGGGAGCTGTTTTTT	CAVPGLAGTGELFF
TRBV5-1	TRBJ2-2	16	few	TRBD2	TGCGCCAGCAGCTTGGCCTTAGCGGGTAACACCGGGGAGCTGTTTTTT	CASSLALAGNTGELFF
TRBV19	TRBJ2-1	15	NA	TRBD2	TGTGCCAGTAGGACTAGCGGGAGCGTCTTTCATGAGCAGTTCTTC	CASRTSGSVFHEQFF
TRBV5-1	TRBJ2-1	13	NA	NA	TGCGCCAGCAGCTTGGGGACTGAGGGTGAGCAGTTCTTC	CASSLGTEGEQFF
TRBV7-2	TRBJ2-3	15	few	NA	TGTGCCAGCAGCTTAATGACTGGATCCACAGATACGCAGTATTTT	CASSLMTGSTDTQYF
TRBV28	TRBJ2-1	15	NA	TRBD2	TGTGCCAGCAGTTGGGGGCTAGCGGGAGTCTATGAGCAGTTCTTC	CASSWGLAGVYEQFF